The rows below give T cell receptor beta chains drawn from one sample of a study of OX40 agonist ivuxolimab in advanced cancers. The assay was immunoSEQ multiplex PCR, and TCRdb's table has in-frame clones only and misses some. Of approximately 61,000 clones detected, about 88% appear once; the ten largest clones hold 15% to 20%. The material was CD4+ or CD8+ T cells sorted from blood, obtained in a trial of the OX40 agonist ivuxolimab. The receptors originated from an adult with an advanced solid tumor such as melanoma, head and neck, liver or kidney cancer. The CDR3 runs from the conserved cysteine through the conserved F or W. A D gene is named only where the DNA matches it firmly. A clone size is listed for some rows: how often the clone was seen (once, few, many), or a class if it is expanded.

.	TRBV27	TRBJ2-7	.	CASRKLQGYEQYF	TGTGCCAGCAGGAAACTACAGGGCTACGAGCAGTACTTC
.	TRBV7-8	TRBJ2-1	.	CASSDTVPGPNRLYNEQFF	TGTGCCAGCAGCGACACTGTACCAGGACCGAACCGCCTCTACAATGAGCAGTTCTTC
.	TRBV11-2	TRBJ1-6	.	CASSLAYLGRTGNSPLHF	TGTGCCAGCAGCTTAGCTTATCTCGGCCGAACGGGTAATTCACCCCTCCACTTT
TRBD1	TRBV28	TRBJ2-2	.	CASSMDRRDYTGELFF	TGTGCCAGCAGTATGGACAGGCGAGACTACACCGGGGAGCTGTTTTTT
.	TRBV18	TRBJ2-5	.	CASSPQGETQYF	TGTGCCAGCTCACCACAGGGGGAGACCCAGTACTTC
.	TRBV10-1	TRBJ2-1	.	CASSAGTGGHEQFF	TGCGCCAGCAGCGCCGGGACGGGTGGCCATGAGCAGTTCTTC
.	TRBV27	TRBJ2-7	.	CASSFSGLLRYEQYF	TGTGCCAGCAGTTTCTCCGGACTCCTTCGGTACGAGCAGTACTTC
TRBD2	TRBV28	TRBJ2-1	.	CASNPGLAGGREQFF	TGTGCCAGCAATCCGGGACTAGCGGGAGGGCGGGAGCAGTTCTTC
.	TRBV7-9	TRBJ2-5	once	CASSSQGQETQYF	TGTGCCAGCAGCTCCCAGGGCCAAGAGACCCAGTACTTC
TRBD1	TRBV28	TRBJ1-3	.	CASSRTGLRNTIYF	TGTGCCAGCAGTCGGACAGGGTTACGAAACACCATATATTTT